This is a list of T cell receptor beta chains from one sample in a study of blood T cell repertoires in COVID-19. The assay was immunoSEQ multiplex PCR, and TCRdb's table has in-frame clones only and misses some. The sample contains tens of thousands of clones, around 84% of which appear only once. Sequencing was done on a sample of peripheral blood. The source is a man in his fifties or sixties with acute or convalescent COVID-19. The CDR3 runs from the conserved cysteine through the conserved F or W. D genes are given only for firm matches. The size entry is marked missing in some rows and otherwise reads once, few, many or a size class.

length: 13
V: TRBV30
size: .
J: TRBJ1-5
D: TRBD1
DNA: TGTGCCTGGAGTCCGGGGACAGGGCAGCCCCAGCATTTT
CDR3: CAWSPGTGQPQHF

length: 14
V: TRBV10-3
size: .
J: TRBJ1-2
D: .
DNA: TGTGCCATCAGTGAGAGGGGGACTAACTATGGCTACACCTTC
CDR3: CAISERGTNYGYTF

length: 14
V: TRBV28
size: once
J: TRBJ1-1
D: .
DNA: TGTGCCAGCAGTTTATCGGCAGACTACACTGAAGCTTTCTTT
CDR3: CASSLSADYTEAFF

length: 16
V: TRBV6-5
size: .
J: TRBJ1-1
D: .
DNA: TGTGCCAGCAGTTACTCGATTGACAGACCTTTCACTGAAGCTTTCTTT
CDR3: CASSYSIDRPFTEAFF

length: 13
V: TRBV25-1
size: once
J: TRBJ2-2
D: .
DNA: TGTGCCAGCAGACGACCCGGGACCGGGGAGCTGTTTTTT
CDR3: CASRRPGTGELFF

length: 14
V: TRBV18
size: .
J: TRBJ1-6
D: .
DNA: TGTGCCAGCTCACCTCGGGCAGAGGGTTCACCCCTCCACTTT
CDR3: CASSPRAEGSPLHF

length: 13
V: TRBV12-3/TRBV12-4
size: .
J: TRBJ1-2
D: .
DNA: TGTGCCAGCAGGCGGGACGGGAACTATGGCTACACCTTC
CDR3: CASRRDGNYGYTF

length: 15
V: TRBV4-2
size: .
J: TRBJ1-6
D: .
DNA: TGTGCCAGCAGCCCCCGACGGGTGTTTGGTTCACCCCTCCACTTT
CDR3: CASSPRRVFGSPLHF

length: 15
V: TRBV28
size: once
J: TRBJ1-5
D: .
DNA: TGTGCCAGCAGACCCCCAGGGGTAAGCAATCAGCCCCAGCATTTT
CDR3: CASRPPGVSNQPQHF

length: 14
V: TRBV5-1
size: once
J: TRBJ1-2
D: TRBD1
DNA: TGCGCCAGCAGCTTAGGACAGGACGTCTATGGCTACACCTTC
CDR3: CASSLGQDVYGYTF

length: 13
V: TRBV30
size: few
J: TRBJ1-1
D: TRBD1
DNA: TGTGCCTGGAGTAGGACAGGGGGCACTGAAGCTTTCTTT
CDR3: CAWSRTGGTEAFF

length: 17
V: TRBV11-2
size: many
J: TRBJ2-6
D: TRBD1
DNA: TGTGCCAGCAGCACTTACAGGGGTCCCTCTGGGGCCAACGTCCTGACTTTC
CDR3: CASSTYRGPSGANVLTF

length: 13
V: TRBV14
size: .
J: TRBJ2-1
D: .
DNA: TGTGCCAGCAGCCAAGTCCAGGGTAGTGAGCAGTTCTTC
CDR3: CASSQVQGSEQFF

length: 14
V: TRBV5-1
size: .
J: TRBJ2-1
D: TRBD1
DNA: TGCGCCAGCAGCTCGGCAGGGGGTTTGAATGAGCAGTTCTTC
CDR3: CASSSAGGLNEQFF

length: 15
V: TRBV6-5
size: .
J: TRBJ2-5
D: .
DNA: TGTGCCAGCAGTCCCCGAAACAGGATACAAGAGACCCAGTACTTC
CDR3: CASSPRNRIQETQYF

length: 19
V: TRBV18
size: .
J: TRBJ2-6
D: TRBD1
DNA: TGTGCCAGCTCACCCACGGTGGGACAGGGGGTCTCTGGGGCCAACGTCCTGACTTTC
CDR3: CASSPTVGQGVSGANVLTF

length: 13
V: TRBV11-2
size: .
J: TRBJ2-6
D: .
DNA: TGTGCCAGCAGTCATGGCGGGGCCAACGTCCTGACTTTC
CDR3: CASSHGGANVLTF

length: 12
V: TRBV28
size: .
J: TRBJ2-2
D: .
DNA: TGTGCCAGCAGTTTATTAACCGGGGAGCTGTTTTTT
CDR3: CASSLLTGELFF

length: 15
V: TRBV5-1
size: .
J: TRBJ1-6
D: .
DNA: TGCGCCAGCAGCTTGGCCGGACACGGTTACTCACCCCTCCACTTT
CDR3: CASSLAGHGYSPLHF

length: 16
V: TRBV6-2/TRBV6-3
size: few
J: TRBJ2-2
D: TRBD1
DNA: TGTGCCAGCAGTTTCCCGGGGACAGGATTCCCCGGGGAGCTGTTTTTT
CDR3: CASSFPGTGFPGELFF

length: 17
V: TRBV27
size: .
J: TRBJ1-5
D: .
DNA: TGTGCCAGCAGTTTATCTGGCAGGGGAAGAAGCAATCAGCCCCAGCATTTT
CDR3: CASSLSGRGRSNQPQHF

length: 13
V: TRBV10-3
size: .
J: TRBJ1-2
D: TRBD1
DNA: TGTGCCATCGGAGGACAGGGGCAATATGGCTACACCTTC
CDR3: CAIGGQGQYGYTF

length: 11
V: TRBV9
size: .
J: TRBJ1-2
D: .
DNA: TGTGCCAGCAGCGTAGGGGGCGGCTACACCTTC
CDR3: CASSVGGGYTF

length: 15
V: TRBV5-1
size: .
J: TRBJ1-2
D: .
DNA: TGCGCCAGCAGCCCGGGGGGGAGTCTAAACTATGGCTACACCTTC
CDR3: CASSPGGSLNYGYTF

length: 15
V: TRBV6-1
size: .
J: TRBJ1-2
D: .
DNA: TGTGCCAGCAGTGATCGGAGACAGGCTAACTATGGCTACACCTTC
CDR3: CASSDRRQANYGYTF

length: 15
V: TRBV19
size: .
J: TRBJ2-2
D: TRBD1
DNA: TGTGCCAGTAGTCCGAGGACAGGGAACACCGGGGAGCTGTTTTTT
CDR3: CASSPRTGNTGELFF

length: 13
V: TRBV7-9
size: .
J: TRBJ1-5
D: .
DNA: TGTGCCAGCACCACCGGTGGCAATCAGCCCCAGCATTTT
CDR3: CASTTGGNQPQHF

length: 15
V: TRBV7-9
size: .
J: TRBJ2-3
D: TRBD2
DNA: TGTGCCAGCAGCTATCCCGGGGGGGGCTTGGATACGCAGTATTTT
CDR3: CASSYPGGGLDTQYF

length: 15
V: TRBV2
size: .
J: TRBJ2-1
D: TRBD2
DNA: TGTGCCAGCTCGACTAGCGGGGGTCCTTACAATGAGCAGTTCTTC
CDR3: CASSTSGGPYNEQFF

length: 15
V: TRBV3-1/TRBV3-2
size: .
J: TRBJ1-1
D: TRBD1
DNA: TGTGCCAGCAGCCCCACTCAGGGGGCGAACACTGAAGCTTTCTTT
CDR3: CASSPTQGANTEAFF

length: 16
V: TRBV5-1
size: few
J: TRBJ1-3
D: .
DNA: TGCGCCAGCAGCTTGGCGTCATGGGCCTCTGGAAACACCATATATTTT
CDR3: CASSLASWASGNTIYF

length: 13
V: TRBV9
size: .
J: TRBJ2-2
D: .
DNA: TGTGCCAGCAGCGTAGTGACAACCGGGGAGCTGTTTTTT
CDR3: CASSVVTTGELFF

length: 12
V: TRBV27
size: .
J: TRBJ1-5
D: .
DNA: TGTGCCAGCAGTTCTAGAAATCAGCCCCAGCATTTT
CDR3: CASSSRNQPQHF

length: 16
V: TRBV28
size: once
J: TRBJ1-6
D: TRBD1
DNA: TGTGCCAGCAGTCAGGCGGGACAGGGCAACTCGTCACCCCTCCACTTT
CDR3: CASSQAGQGNSSPLHF

length: 16
V: TRBV15
size: few
J: TRBJ2-1
D: TRBD2
DNA: TGTGCCACCAGCAGAGCCCAGGCGGGGGGTAGCAATGAGCAGTTCTTC
CDR3: CATSRAQAGGSNEQFF

length: 14
V: TRBV5-4
size: .
J: TRBJ1-6
D: .
DNA: TGTGCCAGCAGCCCCCGGGCCCGGGGGTCACCCCTCCACTTT
CDR3: CASSPRARGSPLHF

length: 13
V: TRBV2
size: .
J: TRBJ2-3
D: .
DNA: TGTGCCAGCAGTGGCCTAGGCACAGATACGCAGTATTTT
CDR3: CASSGLGTDTQYF

length: 14
V: TRBV7-9
size: few
J: TRBJ2-3
D: TRBD2
DNA: TGTGCCAGCAGCTCCTCACTAGCGCCAGATACGCAGTATTTT
CDR3: CASSSSLAPDTQYF

length: 13
V: TRBV11-2
size: .
J: TRBJ1-1
D: .
DNA: TGTGCCAGCAGCTTAGAGTCGGGGACTGAAGCTTTCTTT
CDR3: CASSLESGTEAFF

length: 15
V: TRBV4-2
size: .
J: TRBJ1-3
D: .
DNA: TGTGCCAGCAGCCAAGTAGCAAGGCTCGGAAACACCATATATTTT
CDR3: CASSQVARLGNTIYF

length: 15
V: TRBV7-9
size: .
J: TRBJ1-4
D: .
DNA: TGTGCCAGCAGCTTAGCAACAGGGACTAATGAAAAACTGTTTTTT
CDR3: CASSLATGTNEKLFF

length: 17
V: TRBV4-3
size: few
J: TRBJ1-3
D: .
DNA: TGCGCCAGCAGCCTAAATTATAATCCGGGACTCAAAGACACCATATATTTT
CDR3: CASSLNYNPGLKDTIYF

length: 13
V: TRBV11-2
size: .
J: TRBJ2-7
D: .
DNA: TGTGCCAGCAGCTTAGGGCAATACTACGAGCAGTACTTC
CDR3: CASSLGQYYEQYF

length: 13
V: TRBV28
size: .
J: TRBJ2-6
D: .
DNA: TGTGCCAGCCAAGCTCGTGGGGCCAACGTCCTGACTTTC
CDR3: CASQARGANVLTF

length: 14
V: TRBV27
size: .
J: TRBJ2-3
D: TRBD1
DNA: TGTGCCAGCAGGCAGGGGACAGTCGCGAATACGCAGTATTTT
CDR3: CASRQGTVANTQYF

length: 13
V: TRBV28
size: .
J: TRBJ2-7
D: .
DNA: TGTGCCAGCAGAACAGGGCCTTCCTACGAGCAGTACTTC
CDR3: CASRTGPSYEQYF

length: 17
V: TRBV5-1
size: few
J: TRBJ1-2
D: .
DNA: TGCGCCAGCAGCTTGTGGGGGGTAAGCCAGGGTGACTATGGCTACACCTTC
CDR3: CASSLWGVSQGDYGYTF

length: 11
V: TRBV20-1
size: .
J: TRBJ1-2
D: .
DNA: TGCAGTGCCCCCCTGGGAGGGAGCTACACCTTC
CDR3: CSAPLGGSYTF

length: 14
V: TRBV3-1/TRBV3-2
size: .
J: TRBJ1-6
D: .
DNA: TGTGCCAGCAGCCCGGGACTGCTTGATTCACCCCTCCACTTT
CDR3: CASSPGLLDSPLHF

length: 13
V: TRBV7-2
size: .
J: TRBJ2-5
D: .
DNA: TGTGCCAGCAGCCACAGGGACCAAGAGACCCAGTACTTC
CDR3: CASSHRDQETQYF

length: 16
V: TRBV7-9
size: .
J: TRBJ2-5
D: .
DNA: TGTGCCAGCAGCTTAGCGACTACCGTACCAGGCGAGACCCAGTACTTC
CDR3: CASSLATTVPGETQYF

length: 14
V: TRBV2
size: .
J: TRBJ1-5
D: TRBD1
DNA: TGTGCCAGCAGAGGACAGGGGAGCAATCAGCCCCAGCATTTT
CDR3: CASRGQGSNQPQHF